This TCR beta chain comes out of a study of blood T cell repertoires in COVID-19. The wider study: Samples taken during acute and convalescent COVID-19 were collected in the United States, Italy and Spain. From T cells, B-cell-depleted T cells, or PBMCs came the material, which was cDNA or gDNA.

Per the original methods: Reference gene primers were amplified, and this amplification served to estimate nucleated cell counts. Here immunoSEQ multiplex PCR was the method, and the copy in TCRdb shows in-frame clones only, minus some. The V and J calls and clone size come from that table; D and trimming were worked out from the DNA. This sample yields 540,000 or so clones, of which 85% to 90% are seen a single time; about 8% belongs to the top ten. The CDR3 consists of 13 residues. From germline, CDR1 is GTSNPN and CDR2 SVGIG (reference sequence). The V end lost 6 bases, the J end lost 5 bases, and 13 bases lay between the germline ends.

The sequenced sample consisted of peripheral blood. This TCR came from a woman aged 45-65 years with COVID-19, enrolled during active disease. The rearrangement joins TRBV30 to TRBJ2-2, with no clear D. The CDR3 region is CACGLRTTGELFF. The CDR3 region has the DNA TGTGCCTGTGGGCTCCGAACTACCGGGGAGCTGTTTTTT.